Listed here are 20 T cell receptor beta chains from one sample, sequenced in a study of cytomegalovirus exposure and HLA in healthy donors. Measured with immunoSEQ multiplex PCR; TCRdb has only the in-frame clones, and not every one. The sample holds 140,000 to 150,000 clones, just over 90% seen once. The sample taken for sequencing was PBMCs. The receptors derive from a man between 18 and 35 years old in good health and CMV-seronegative.

The chain joins TRBV5-1 to TRBJ2-1, with 8 bases matching TRBD1. Germline CDR1 SGHRS, CDR2 YFSETQ. The CDR3 is 13 amino acids. Trimming cost V 5 bases and J 15 bases; bases outside gene matches: 13. The CDR3 region has the DNA TGCGCCAGCAGGCTACAGGGGGAAAACTTCGGGTTCTTC. As protein: CASRLQGENFGFF.

This sequence joins TRBV9 and TRBJ2-7; D is unclear. The germline CDR1 and CDR2 sequences are SGDLS and YYNGEE. Between the trimmed V and J ends, which lost 0 bases and 7 bases, there was a span of 8 bases. The CDR3 is made up of 12 amino acids. CDR3 DNA sequence: TGTGCCAGCAGCGTAGTAGCTACGGAGCAGTACGTC. This encodes CASSVVATEQYV.

The DNA of the CDR3 is TGTGCCAGCAGCTTAAGCCCGGGGACTAGCGGGGGCCGTAGCACAGATACGCAGTATTTT. Translation gives CASSLSPGTSGGRSTDTQYF. The chain combines TRBV7-3 with TRBJ2-3; 14 bases agree with TRBD2. Germline trimming cut 1 base from V and 0 bases from J; bases unmatched to any gene: 9. The CDR3 runs 20 residues. Germline-derived CDR1 and CDR2 are SGHTA and FQGTGA.

V gene TRBV9 combines with J gene TRBJ2-1; 9 positions match TRBD2. The V gene's germline CDR1 is SGDLS and CDR2 YYNGEE. V lost 0 bases to trimming and J lost 4 bases; unmatched junction nucleotides: 2. CDR3 length: 15 amino acids. For the CDR3, the DNA is TGTGCCAGCAGCGTAGGGCTAGCGGGGTACAATGAGCAGTTCTTC. Translation: CASSVGLAGYNEQFF.

The chain carries TRBV6-5 and TRBJ1-2; 8 bases fit TRBD1. CDR1 and CDR2 (germline): MNHEY, SVGAGI. The length of the CDR3 is 13 residues. The trim removed 5 bases at V and 2 bases at J, leaving 1 base unmatched. The CDR3 region is CASSRDRNYGYTF. Written as DNA, the CDR3 is TGTGCCAGCAGTCGGGACAGGAACTATGGCTACACCTTC.

The chain uses TRBV9 and TRBJ2-1; the D is unclear. With 4 bases removed from V and 5 bases from J, the gap between germline ends came to 4 bases. Germline CDR1 and CDR2: SGDLS and YYNGEE. This CDR3 has 11 residues. The CDR3 bases are TGTGCCAGCAGCTATGACAATGAGCAGTTCTTC. Encoded protein: CASSYDNEQFF. Variable domain in full (rest from reference TRBV9 and TRBJ2-1): DSGVTQTPKHLITATGQRVTLRCSPRSGDLSVYWYQQSLDQGLQFLIQYYNGEERAKGNILERFSAQQFPDLHSELNLSSLELGDSALYFCASSYDNEQFFGPGTRLTVL.

This sequence joins TRBV5-1 and TRBJ2-5; D is perhaps TRBD2 (5 bases). V was clipped by 5 bases and J by 3 bases, with 17 bases between them. The germline V gene encodes CDR1 SGHRS and CDR2 YFSETQ. This CDR3 contains 15 residues. The CDR3: CASRFGKGKEETQYF. The CDR3 DNA sequence: TGCGCCAGCAGGTTCGGGAAGGGCAAGGAAGAGACCCAGTACTTC.

The chain uses TRBV30 and TRBJ2-2, with D perhaps matching TRBD2 (6 bases). This CDR3 is 14 amino acids long. Germline V gene lookup returns CDR1 GTSNPN and CDR2 SVGIG (reference sequence). V was shortened by 3 bases and J by 5 bases, with 13 bases between the two germline ends. The CDR3 here is CAWRVGGRTGELFF. CDR3 nucleotide sequence: TGTGCCTGGAGAGTTGGTGGGAGGACCGGGGAGCTGTTTTTT.

The CDR3 loop is CASIPWEEGTGELFF. The CDR3 DNA follows: TGTGCCAGCATCCCCTGGGAGGAGGGGACCGGGGAGCTGTTTTTT. The V call is TRBV6-1, the J call TRBJ2-2; TRBD2 is a possible D gene (6 bases). The CDR3 runs 15 residues. The germline gives CDR1 MNHNS, CDR2 SASEGT. The V end lost 7 bases, the J end lost 5 bases, and 17 bases lay between the germline ends.

The chain has TRBV9 and TRBJ2-1; D is possibly TRBD2 (6 bases). Per germline, CDR1 SGDLS and CDR2 YYNGEE. Trimming shortened V by 0 bases and J by 7 bases, and 14 bases separated the two germline ends. The length of the CDR3 is 15 residues. CDR3 residues: CASSVGQTRRNEQFF. CDR3 in DNA: TGTGCCAGCAGCGTAGGACAGACTAGACGGAATGAGCAGTTCTTC.

This chain uses TRBV2 with TRBJ2-7; a possible D gene is TRBD1 (5 bases). The germline CDR1 and CDR2 sequences are SNHLY and FYNNEI. The CDR3 consists of 13 residues. V gave up 7 bases and J gave up 2 bases, with 12 bases separating them. The CDR3 sequence: CASTPDSPYEQYV. The CDR3 DNA sequence: TGTGCCAGCACCCCCGACAGTCCCTACGAGCAGTACGTC.

The chain couples TRBV5-1 to TRBJ2-1; D is unresolved. V was cut by 1 base and J by 6 bases, with 14 bases left in between. Germline V CDR1 and CDR2: SGHRS, YFSETQ. The CDR3 consists of 15 residues. Here the CDR3 DNA reads TGCGCCAGCAGCTTGTTTGGAGCTAGTAGCAATGAGCAGTTCTTC. The encoded protein is CASSLFGASSNEQFF.

V and J are TRBV4-1 and TRBJ2-5; no reliable D call. The CDR3 spans 14 residues. Looked up from germline, CDR1 is MGHRA and CDR2 is YSYEKL. Between the trimmed V and J ends, which lost 1 base and 1 base, there was a span of 7 bases. CDR3 DNA sequence: TGCGCCAGCAGCCAAGGACACCTCCAAGAGACCCAGTACTTC. Encoded protein: CASSQGHLQETQYF.

This rearrangement joins TRBV10-3 to TRBJ2-5; 8 positions agree with TRBD2. The CDR3 runs to 13 residues. Trimming took 10 bases from V and 3 from J; bases not matched to a gene: 7. Germline V gene data show CDR1 as ENHRY and CDR2 as SYGVKD. This CDR3 reads CATSRGLEETQYF. CDR3 nucleotide sequence: TGTGCCACGTCCCGGGGACTAGAAGAGACCCAGTACTTC.

The chain combines TRBV11-2 with TRBJ2-1, with a possible D match to TRBD2 (7 bases). CDR1 and CDR2 from the germline V gene are SGHAT and FQNNGV. The length of the CDR3 is 15 residues. The V and J ends lost 5 bases and 9 bases respectively, with 20 bases between them. The CDR3, as DNA: TGTGCCAGCAGCCCTGGGGGGGGCGGTCAGAGTGAGCAGTTCTTC. Protein: CASSPGGGGQSEQFF.

This clone was seen just once. The rearrangement joins TRBV11-3 to TRBJ1-1; no reliable D call. Germline V gives CDR1 SGHNT, CDR2 YENEEA. The CDR3 length is 14 residues. V was trimmed by 5 bases and J by 5 bases, leaving 15 bases between them. CDR3 in DNA: TGTGCCAGCAGCCCGGCTCTGTCGGGGACTGAAGCTTTCTTT. Protein product: CASSPALSGTEAFF.

The genes are TRBV5-1 and TRBJ2-1, with D maybe TRBD1 (5 bases). Trimming took 5 bases from V and 6 from J, leaving 12 bases between them. The CDR3 sequence is 13 residues long. The germline CDR1 and CDR2 sequences are SGHRS and YFSETQ. CDR3 nucleotides: TGCGCCAGCAGAGGGGTAGCCCGCAATGAGCAGTTCTTC. Translating gives CASRGVARNEQFF.

The gene calls are TRBV30 and TRBJ1-2; 7 bases agree with TRBD1. CDR1 and CDR2 from the germline V gene are GTSNPN and SVGIG (reference sequence). V shed 2 bases and J 4 bases; nucleotides not matched to a gene: 7. The CDR3 runs to 14 residues. The CDR3 protein is CAWSLGTVPYGYTF. Written as DNA, the CDR3 is TGTGCCTGGAGTTTAGGGACAGTTCCCTATGGCTACACCTTC. The entire variable domain, with the rest obtained from reference TRBV30 and TRBJ1-2, is as follows: SQTIHQWPATLVQPVGSPLSLECTVEGTSNPNLYWYRQAAGRGLQLLFYSVGIGQISSEVPQNLSASRPQDRQFILSSKKLLLSDSGFYLCAWSLGTVPYGYTFGSGTRLTVV.

This chain uses TRBV27 with TRBJ2-2; 12 bases agree with TRBD1. With 7 bases clipped from V and 2 bases from J, the junction kept 11 bases outside the gene matches. Germline CDR1 reads MNHEY; CDR2 reads SMNVEV (reference sequence). The CDR3 loop spans 18 amino acids. In DNA, the CDR3 is TGTGCCAGCACCGCTAGGGGACAGGGGGCTTATAACACCGGGGAGCTGTTTTTT. Protein sequence: CASTARGQGAYNTGELFF.

CDR3 region: CASSDKGSTNEKLFF. The CDR3, as DNA: TGTGCCAGCAGTGACAAGGGGTCGACTAATGAAAAACTGTTTTTT. V is TRBV6-1 and J is TRBJ1-4; perhaps TRBD1 as D (5 bases). In germline, CDR1 is MNHNS, CDR2 SASEGT. There are 15 residues in the CDR3. The V gene lost 3 bases and the J gene lost 2 bases, with 10 bases spanning the gap.